This paragraph covers one T cell receptor beta chain sequence. Its antigen target is currently unknown. No base qualities exist here, and no much larger clone lies one base off it. The data originate from a study of T cell repertoires in cytomegalovirus infection (dated by TCRdb to 2018 to 2020). Regarding the complete study: Donor HLA type was relevant to the analysis, as public TCR beta signatures indicated carriage of CMV infection together with the matching HLA type.

The V and J ends are trimmed by 4 bases and 9 bases, leaving 19 bases between them. From its cysteine to its phenylalanine, the CDR3 spans 15 amino acids. The DNA shown is the 45-base CDR3, in frame from base 1. CDR1 SEHNR and CDR2 FQNEAQ are derived from the germline V gene (reference sequence). Study-wide conclusions, independent of this receptor: Carriers of CMV infection plus the relevant HLA type were discriminated by the cumulative frequency of public TCR beta family members in the study cohort and in an independent roughly 370-donor cohort. The ex vivo response was dominated by HLA-C-restricted CMV-specific TCR beta clonotypes, and the single most frequent clonotype in two of eight donors was supplied by these HLA-C-restricted clonotypes.

Sequencing was performed on an Illumina HiSeq 1500. TCRdb trimmed the raw reads at Q25, called clones with MiXCR and kept productive beta chains. Every CDR3 protein is listed once, alongside the most common genes and DNA of its rows. This sample gives approximately 170,000 distinct CDR3 sequences in total; roughly 18% of them show up just once. The ten largest clones take up around 19% of the sample. The rearrangement joined TRBV7-9 to TRBJ2-1; the D gene is unclear. What was sequenced was CD8+ T cells from PBMCs. The TCR originated in a human donor in good health (CMV status not recorded). Some clones in this sample may be carry-over from other donors' samples. The nucleotides read TGTGCCAGCAGCTCTTACCCGCACAAAGAGCCTGAGCAGTTCTTC. Its product reads: CASSSYPHKEPEQFF. The entire variable domain, with the stretches around the CDR3 drawn from the reference TRBV7-9 and TRBJ2-1 proteins, is DTGVSQNPRHKITKRGQNVTFRCDPISEHNRLYWYRQTLGQGPEFLTYFQNEAQLEKSRLLSDRFSAERPKGSFSTLEIQRTEQGDSAMYLCASSSYPHKEPEQFFGPGTRLTVL.